The following is a T cell receptor beta chain sequence with its context. No antigen is known for it. Clones were read by immunoSEQ multiplex PCR, and TCRdb kept only the in-frame ones, dropping some. In the table there are more than 95,000 clones, about 90% of which are singletons. The germline CDR1 and CDR2 sequences are LGHDT and YNNKEL (reference sequence). This CDR3 contains 14 residues. Trimming pared 1 base from V and 4 bases from J, leaving 11 bases between. These data belong to a study of T cell responses to AZD1222 COVID-19 vaccine. Study-wide results and caveats: Among vaccine-associated CD4 TCRs, coverage spanned spike, with dominance at 160-218 and 743-854. Recipients of two AZD1222 doses showed rising Spike-specific TCR breadth and depth. It should be noted that donors were predominantly white British and more often female, and clonal diversity was possibly underestimated.

The chain carries TRBV3-1 (or the pseudogene TRBV3-2) and TRBJ2-7, with D hard to call. The TCR was taken from an adult in good health. The starting material was peripheral blood, obtained on day 0 of AZD1222 vaccination. DNA for the CDR3: TGTGCCAGCAGCCAAGCAGTTAGGAGTTACGAGCAGTACTTC. Amino acid sequence: CASSQAVRSYEQYF.